This TCR beta chain was recorded in a study of blood T cell repertoires in COVID-19. Some clones are missing from TCRdb's copy, which holds only in-frame ones; the method was immunoSEQ multiplex PCR. The table lists some 130,000 clones, almost 85% of them singletons. This clone was observed a few times. Sample: peripheral blood. The sequence was collected from a woman aged 25 to 39 who had recovered from COVID-19.

The DNA for the CDR3 is TGTGCCAGCACCATTGAGACACGGAACTATGGCTACACCTTC. Amino acid sequence: CASTIETRNYGYTF. V gene TRBV6-5 combines with J gene TRBJ1-2; D remains unclear. Germline CDR1 is MNHEY and CDR2 is SVGAGI. The V and J ends lost 7 bases and 2 bases respectively, with 14 bases between them. The CDR3 is 14 amino acids.